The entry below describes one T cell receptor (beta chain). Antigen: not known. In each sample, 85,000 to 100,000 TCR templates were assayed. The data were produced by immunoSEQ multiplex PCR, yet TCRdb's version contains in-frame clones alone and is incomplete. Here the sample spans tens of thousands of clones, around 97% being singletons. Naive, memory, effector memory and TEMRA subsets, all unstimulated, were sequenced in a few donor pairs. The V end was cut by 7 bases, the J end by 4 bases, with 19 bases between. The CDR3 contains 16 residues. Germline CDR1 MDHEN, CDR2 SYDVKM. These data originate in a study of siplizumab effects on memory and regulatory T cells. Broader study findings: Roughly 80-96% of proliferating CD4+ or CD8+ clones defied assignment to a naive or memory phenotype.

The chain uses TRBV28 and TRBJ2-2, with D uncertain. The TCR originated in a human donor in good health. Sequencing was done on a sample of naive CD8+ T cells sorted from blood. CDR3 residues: CASTPPHISFTGELFF. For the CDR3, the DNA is TGTGCCAGCACACCGCCTCATATTAGCTTCACCGGGGAGCTGTTTTTT.